Following are 7 T cell receptor beta chains from one sample sequenced in a study of blood T cell repertoires in COVID-19. The method was immunoSEQ multiplex PCR; TCRdb's version includes in-frame clones alone and lacks a portion of them. The table includes some 460,000 clones, approximately 90% detected once. Sequencing was performed on PBMCs or T cells enriched from blood (not recorded which). These receptor sequences come from a young woman with acute COVID-19.

The chain combines TRBV5-6 with TRBJ2-1, with 7 nucleotides matching TRBD1. This CDR3 comprises 15 residues. With V trimmed by 3 bases and J by 0 bases, 3 bases remained unmatched. Per germline, CDR1 SGHDT and CDR2 YYEEEE. This chain's CDR3 is CASSWGQNSYNEQFF. The CDR3 DNA follows: TGTGCCAGCAGCTGGGGACAGAACTCCTACAATGAGCAGTTCTTC.

The chain uses TRBV19 and TRBJ1-2; no reliable D call. Germline-derived CDR1 and CDR2 are LNHDA and SQIVND (reference sequence). Trimming shortened V by 3 bases and J by 4 bases, and 12 bases separated the two germline ends. The CDR3 has 14 residues. In nucleotides, the CDR3 is TGTGCCAGTAGTATCCGGGGAAACGGCTATGGCTACACCTTC. It encodes CASSIRGNGYGYTF.

The CDR3: CASSLAIRGGNEQFF. The CDR3 coding sequence is TGCGCCAGCAGCTTGGCAATTCGGGGGGGCAATGAGCAGTTCTTC. The rearrangement joins TRBV5-1 to TRBJ2-1; 8 bases are a match to TRBD2. The CDR3 loop spans 15 amino acids. After removal of 0 bases from V and 6 bases from J, the junction contained 5 bases not matched to a gene. The V gene's germline CDR1 is SGHRS and CDR2 YFSETQ.

This chain uses TRBV7-2 with TRBJ2-7; 8 bases line up with TRBD2. CDR3 size: 14 residues. The V segment lost 5 bases and the J segment 3 bases; nucleotides outside the gene matches: 6. Germline CDR1 is SGHTA and CDR2 is FQGNSA. CDR3 sequence (DNA): TGTGCCAGCAGCCCGACCGGGACTAGCTACGAGCAGTACTTC. This gives the protein CASSPTGTSYEQYF.

This clone was observed a single time. The genes are TRBV29-1 and TRBJ2-1; 15 bases align to TRBD2. Trimming took 6 bases from V and 7 from J; bases not matched to a gene: 7. Germline V gene sequence: CDR1 SQVTM, CDR2 ANQGSEA. CDR3 length: 15 residues. CDR3 amino acids: CSVGGLAGGPNEQFF. The CDR3 coding sequence is TGCAGCGTGGGAGGACTAGCGGGGGGGCCGAATGAGCAGTTCTTC.

The V call is TRBV10-2, the J call TRBJ2-3, with 12 bases lining up with TRBD2. Germline assignment: CDR1 WSHSY and CDR2 SAAADI. V trimming: 0 bases; J trimming: 6 bases; junction bases outside the gene matches: 4. The CDR3 runs 16 residues. As DNA, the CDR3 is TGCGCCAGCAGTGAGTCCCTAGCGGGAGGGCAGGATACGCAGTATTTT. This translates into CASSESLAGGQDTQYF.

This chain connects TRBV12-3 or TRBV12-4 to TRBJ2-7; D is ambiguous. V lost 3 bases to trimming and J lost 5 bases, with 8 bases between them. The CDR3 loop spans 12 amino acids. The CDR3: CASSFTSNEQYF. CDR3 DNA sequence: TGTGCCAGCAGTTTTACAAGTAACGAGCAGTACTTC.